Presented here are 25 T cell receptor beta chains from one specimen sequenced in a study of cytomegalovirus exposure and HLA in healthy donors. The PCR had 60 Vbeta and 13 Jbeta primers. Produced via immunoSEQ multiplex PCR; TCRdb's table is partial and in-frame only. The sample lists 100,000 or so clones; around 74% were seen once. Material: PBMCs. These receptors originate from a man aged 40-49 years in good health and CMV-seronegative.

There are a few counts of this clone. This chain connects TRBV5-4 to TRBJ2-2, with 10 bases aligning to TRBD2. Per germline, CDR1 SGHNT and CDR2 YYREEE (reference sequence). There are 16 residues in the CDR3. V lost 0 bases, J lost 6 bases, and 5 bases stayed unmatched. The CDR3 sequence is CASSLGSGGASGELFF. The CDR3 DNA follows: TGTGCCAGCAGCTTGGGCAGCGGGGGGGCCTCCGGGGAGCTGTTTTTT. The variable domain in full, completed from reference TRBV5-4 and TRBJ2-2, reads ETGVTQSPTHLIKTRGQQVTLRCSSQSGHNTVSWYQQALGQGPQFIFQYYREEENGRGNFPPRFSGLQFPNYSSELNVNALELDDSALYLCASSLGSGGASGELFFGEGSRLTVL.

The chain recombines TRBV4-1 with TRBJ2-5; 11 bases are shared with TRBD2. The CDR3 length is 16 residues. Germline V gene data show CDR1 as MGHRA and CDR2 as YSYEKL. V trimming: 0 bases; J trimming: 2 bases; junction bases outside the gene matches: 2. CDR3 protein: CASSQEGLAVQETQYF. CDR3 sequence (DNA): TGCGCCAGCAGCCAAGAGGGACTAGCGGTACAAGAGACCCAGTACTTC.

The chain recombines TRBV4-3 with TRBJ1-2, with 10 bases identical to TRBD1. V lost 0 bases and J lost 8; bases outside the gene matches: 15. The CDR3 spans 18 residues. The germline V gene has CDR1 LGHNA and CDR2 YSLEER. The CDR3 here is CASSQDGFGGQGLRGYTF. In DNA form, the CDR3 reads TGCGCCAGCAGCCAAGATGGGTTTGGGGGACAGGGGTTAAGGGGCTACACCTTC.

The CDR3 DNA reads as TGTGCCAGCAGTCAACCGGGACTTATAACAGCCGAGCAGTACTTC. The encoded protein is CASSQPGLITAEQYF. The genes are TRBV27 and TRBJ2-7; D is possibly TRBD2 (6 bases). The CDR3 sequence is 15 residues long. The germline V and J ends were trimmed by 5 bases and 6 bases, with 20 bases remaining between them. Germline V gene sequence: CDR1 MNHEY, CDR2 SMNVEV (reference sequence).

This chain joins TRBV2 and TRBJ1-2; perhaps TRBD1 as D (5 bases). The V end was cut by 7 bases, the J end by 8 bases, with 20 bases between. CDR1 and CDR2 from the germline V gene are SNHLY and FYNNEI. The CDR3 extends over 14 amino acids. The DNA for the CDR3 is TGTGCCAGCACCTCGACAGAAGGGCGGCAAGGCTACACCTTC. Translating gives CASTSTEGRQGYTF.

The chain couples TRBV7-9 to TRBJ1-2, with 7 bases fitting TRBD1. V lost 3 bases to trimming and J lost 7 bases; unmatched junction nucleotides: 5. The CDR3 is made up of 13 amino acids. The germline V gene has CDR1 SEHNR and CDR2 FQNEAQ (reference sequence). The CDR3 loop is CASSFTGEGGYTF. The CDR3 DNA is TGTGCCAGCAGCTTCACAGGGGAAGGTGGCTACACCTTC.

The chain couples TRBV5-4 to TRBJ2-7; the D gene is possibly TRBD1 (5 bases). CDR3 length: 14 amino acids. The germline V gene has CDR1 SGHNT and CDR2 YYREEE (reference sequence). V gave up 1 base and J gave up 5 bases, with 13 bases separating them. The DNA for the CDR3 is TGTGCCAGCAGCTTGCCGGCACCCAGGGACGAGCAGTACTTC. Translating it yields CASSLPAPRDEQYF.

The gene calls are TRBV13 and TRBJ2-3; 10 bases fit TRBD2. V shed 5 bases and J 4 bases; nucleotides not matched to a gene: 3. The CDR3 contains 14 residues. The germline V gene encodes CDR1 PRHDT and CDR2 FYEKMQ (reference sequence). The CDR3 DNA reads as TGTGCCAGCAGCCCGAGCGGGGGGGCAGATACGCAGTATTTT. Residues: CASSPSGGADTQYF.

V usage is TRBV9 and J usage is TRBJ2-1, with D possibly TRBD1 on 5 matching bases. Trimming removed 2 bases from V and 4 bases from J, with 7 bases in between. The germline V gene encodes CDR1 SGDLS and CDR2 YYNGEE. This CDR3 has 13 amino acids. CDR3 loop: CASSVDSYNEQFF. CDR3 DNA: TGTGCCAGCAGCGTTGACAGTTACAATGAGCAGTTCTTC.

The chain joins TRBV30 to TRBJ1-2, with a possible D match to TRBD1 (5 bases). Trimming pared 5 bases from V and 4 bases from J, leaving 8 bases between. The CDR3 contains 11 residues. Germline values: CDR1 GTSNPN, CDR2 SVGIG (reference sequence). CDR3 protein: CAWWGSYGYTF. The CDR3 DNA follows: TGTGCCTGGTGGGGCTCCTATGGCTACACCTTC.

The V call is TRBV7-9, the J call TRBJ2-4; 12 nucleotides line up with TRBD2. V was clipped by 6 bases and J by 5 bases; unmatched bases: 5. Germline V gene lookup returns CDR1 SEHNR and CDR2 FQNEAQ (reference sequence). There are 15 residues in the CDR3. CDR3 residues: CASSSSGRAENIQYF. The CDR3 DNA reads as TGTGCCAGCAGTTCTAGCGGGAGGGCCGAAAACATTCAGTACTTC.

Here the CDR3 reads CASSLAQGGWLDTEAFF. The CDR3 bases are TGTGCCAGCAGCTTAGCGCAAGGGGGATGGTTGGACACTGAAGCTTTCTTT. The chain carries TRBV7-9 and TRBJ1-1, with D possibly being TRBD1 (6 bases). CDR3 length equals 17 residues. The V end was cut by 0 bases, the J end by 3 bases, with 17 bases between. Germline V gene lookup returns CDR1 SEHNR and CDR2 FQNEAQ (reference sequence).

The chain uses TRBV7-2 and TRBJ1-3; the match to TRBD1 covers 9 bases. The germline V gene encodes CDR1 SGHTA and CDR2 FQGNSA. The CDR3 is 18 residues long. V lost 6 bases, J lost 1 base, and 13 bases stayed unmatched. The CDR3 region is CASSSRTQGAISGNTIYF. The CDR3 DNA reads as TGTGCCAGCAGTTCGAGAACACAGGGGGCGATATCTGGAAACACCATATATTTT. Full variable domain (rest looked up from reference TRBV7-2 and TRBJ1-3): GAGVSQSPSNKVTEKGKDVELRCDPISGHTALYWYRQSLGQGLEFLIYFQGNSAPDKSGLPSDRFSAERTGGSVSTLTIQRTQQEDSAVYLCASSSRTQGAISGNTIYFGEGSWLTVV.

This clone counts as medium-sized. The V and J genes are TRBV27 and TRBJ2-7, with D tentatively TRBD2 (6 bases). The V end was cut by 4 bases, the J end by 3 bases, with 13 bases between. CDR1 is MNHEY, CDR2 SMNVEV, per germline (reference sequence). This CDR3 is built from 14 residues. This CDR3 reads CASSSGGGRYEQYF. In nucleotides, the CDR3 is TGTGCCAGCAGTTCTGGGGGAGGACGCTACGAGCAGTACTTC.

The chain recombines TRBV9 with TRBJ2-7, with 7 bases matching TRBD1. The CDR3 contains 14 residues. Trimming cost V 3 bases and J 0 bases; bases outside gene matches: 3. Germline V CDR1 and CDR2: SGDLS, YYNGEE. CDR3 residues: CASSATGSSYEQYF. The CDR3 nucleotides read TGTGCCAGCAGCGCGACAGGGAGCTCCTACGAGCAGTACTTC.

This sequence joins TRBV4-1 and TRBJ1-2; tentative D call: TRBD1 (5 bases). The CDR3 runs 15 residues. Trimming shortened V by 0 bases and J by 8 bases, and 16 bases separated the two germline ends. The germline CDR1 and CDR2 sequences are MGHRA and YSYEKL. The DNA of the CDR3 is TGCGCCAGCAGCCAAGATGGGGGGTCCTTGGGGGGCTACACCTTC. This gives the protein CASSQDGGSLGGYTF.

This clone was counted a single time. This chain links TRBV27 with TRBJ2-7; 7 bases match TRBD2. Looked up from germline, CDR1 is MNHEY and CDR2 is SMNVEV (reference sequence). V gave up 3 bases and J gave up 4 bases; unmatched junction bases: 6. The CDR3 is 14 residues long. The DNA for the CDR3 is TGTGCCAGCAGTTTGCGGGAGTCGTTATACGAGCAGTACTTC. Its protein is CASSLRESLYEQYF.

The chain recombines TRBV7-6 with TRBJ2-5; TRBD2 matches at 8 bases. The V segment lost 4 bases and the J segment 2 bases; nucleotides outside the gene matches: 6. In germline, CDR1 is SGHVS, CDR2 FNYEAQ. The CDR3 consists of 15 residues. Here the CDR3 DNA reads TGTGCCAGCAGCTCCCCTACTAGCGGACAAGAGACCCAGTACTTC. It encodes CASSSPTSGQETQYF.

This clone was counted a few times. The chain recombines TRBV6-5 with TRBJ1-5; 8 bases align to TRBD1. With 6 bases clipped from V and 3 bases from J, the junction kept 7 bases outside the gene matches. Germline loops: CDR1 MNHEY, CDR2 SVGAGI. This CDR3 spans 15 amino acids. The CDR3 region has the DNA TGTGCCAGCAGGAGAGGGACAGGCTACAATCAGCCCCAGCATTTT. This translates into CASRRGTGYNQPQHF.

This clone occurred a few times. The chain couples TRBV7-2 to TRBJ2-7; D not resolved. Germline CDR1 SGHTA, CDR2 FQGNSA. This CDR3 is 15 amino acids long. The V gene lost 1 base and the J gene lost 10 bases, with 20 bases spanning the gap. In DNA, the CDR3 is TGTGCCAGCAGCTTAGGGTCAGCCGGTGCGGCCGAACAGTACTTC. Translating gives CASSLGSAGAAEQYF.

The rearrangement joins TRBV5-1 to TRBJ2-1; 8 bases are a match to TRBD2. Trimming took 0 bases from V and 1 from J; bases not matched to a gene: 3. This CDR3 is 16 amino acids long. The germline CDR1 and CDR2 sequences are SGHRS and YFSETQ. CDR3 sequence: CASSLARGGSYNEQFF. Written as DNA, the CDR3 is TGCGCCAGCAGCTTGGCTCGGGGGGGTTCCTACAATGAGCAGTTCTTC. The complete variable domain, with remaining parts taken from reference TRBV5-1 and TRBJ2-1, reads KAGVTQTPRYLIKTRGQQVTLSCSPISGHRSVSWYQQTPGQGLQFLFEYFSETQRNKGNFPGRFSGRQFSNSRSEMNVSTLELGDSALYLCASSLARGGSYNEQFFGPGTRLTVL.

The rearrangement joins TRBV19 to TRBJ1-6; maybe TRBD1 (6 bases). CDR3 length: 18 residues. Trimming removed 5 bases from V and 0 bases from J, with 17 bases in between. CDR1 is LNHDA, CDR2 SQIVND, per germline (reference sequence). CDR3 in amino acids: CASSHRDVTSSYNSPLHF. DNA for the CDR3: TGTGCCAGTAGTCACAGGGATGTGACAAGCTCCTATAATTCACCCCTCCACTTT.

This rearrangement joins TRBV6-5 to TRBJ2-5; perhaps TRBD1 as D (6 bases). The CDR3 contains 15 residues. CDR1 and CDR2 from the germline V gene are MNHEY and SVGAGI. V was trimmed by 6 bases and J by 5 bases, leaving 19 bases between them. In DNA form, the CDR3 reads TGTGCCAGCAGAACGACAGGAGGCCGCGAGGAGACCCAGTACTTC. Its translation: CASRTTGGREETQYF.

The count of this clone is one. A read error may account for a junction end that differs from germline. The CDR3 region is CAGSLVAGGRNTIYF. The CDR3 coding sequence is TGTGCCGGCAGCTTGGTAGCAGGGGGTCGGAACACCATATATTTT. V is TRBV5-6 and J is TRBJ1-3; the match to TRBD1 covers 7 bases. This CDR3 comprises 15 residues. Germline V gene data show CDR1 as SGHDT and CDR2 as YYEEEE.

The V gene is TRBV29-1, the J gene TRBJ2-1, with 7 nucleotides matching TRBD1. Per the germline V gene, CDR1 is SQVTM and CDR2 is ANQGSEA. This CDR3 comprises 12 residues. The ends lost 0 bases at V and 7 bases at J; junction bases unmatched: 0. The DNA of the CDR3 is TGCAGCGTTGAAGAGACAGGGAATGAGCAGTTCTTC. Its protein is CSVEETGNEQFF.